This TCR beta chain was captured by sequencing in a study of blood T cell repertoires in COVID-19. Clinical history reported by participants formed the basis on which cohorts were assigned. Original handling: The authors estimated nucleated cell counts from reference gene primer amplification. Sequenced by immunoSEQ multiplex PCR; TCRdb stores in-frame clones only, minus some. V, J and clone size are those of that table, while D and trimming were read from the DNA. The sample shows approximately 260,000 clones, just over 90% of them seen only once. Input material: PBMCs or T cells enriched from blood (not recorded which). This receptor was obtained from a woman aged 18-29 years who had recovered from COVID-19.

The CDR3 sequence is CASSSPPGIDTEAFF. The CDR3, as DNA: TGTGCCAGCAGCTCGCCCCCGGGTATCGACACTGAAGCTTTCTTT. The chain couples TRBV6-5 to TRBJ1-1; the D is unclear. From germline, CDR1 is MNHEY and CDR2 SVGAGI. Trimming pared 6 bases from V and 3 bases from J, leaving 17 bases between. The CDR3 has 15 amino acids.